This T cell receptor (beta chain) was sequenced for a study of blood T cell repertoires in COVID-19. Study processing details: How many nucleated cells were present was estimated from reference gene primer amplification. Data came from immunoSEQ multiplex PCR; TCRdb stores just in-frame clones and leaves some out. V and J calls and clone size are copied from that table; D and trimming were computed from the DNA. The table shows over 400,000 clones, with 70% to 90% occurring only once. Germline V gene lookup returns CDR1 GTSNPN and CDR2 SVGIG (reference sequence). Between the trimmed V and J ends, which lost 1 base and 1 base, there was a span of 7 bases. This CDR3 is 13 amino acids long.

The specimen sequenced was peripheral blood. V gene TRBV30 combines with J gene TRBJ1-1, with no clear D. This receptor was taken from a human donor in a cohort sampled during active COVID-19. The CDR3 sequence is CAWSEQTNTEAFF. The CDR3 DNA reads as TGTGCCTGGAGTGAACAGACGAACACTGAAGCTTTCTTT.